Below, 16 T cell receptor beta chains from the same sample are listed, as sequenced in a study of shared clonotypes between healthy human individuals. Some clones are missing from TCRdb's copy, which holds only in-frame ones; the method was immunoSEQ multiplex PCR. The sample contains over a million clones, around three quarters of which appear only once. What was sequenced was memory CD4+ T cells from PBMCs. Subset defined: CD45RA-negative fraction. These receptors all come from a man aged 18 to 29 in good health. Some clones in this sample may be carry-over from other donors' samples.

The chain employs TRBV19 and TRBJ2-2; TRBD1 aligns across 10 bases. CDR1 is LNHDA and CDR2 is SQIVND in the germline V gene (reference sequence). CDR3 size: 19 residues. The J segment lost 4 bases and the V segment lost 4 bases, leaving 15 bases of the junction unmatched. The CDR3, as DNA: TGTGCCAGTAGTAGTATCCGTGACAGGGGGCTGGAGGGCACCGGGGAGCTGTTTTTT. Encoded protein: CASSSIRDRGLEGTGELFF.

The chain joins TRBV28 to TRBJ1-4, with a possible D match to TRBD1 (5 bases). Germline V gives CDR1 MDHEN, CDR2 SYDVKM. Trimming took 4 bases from V and 0 from J, leaving 9 bases between them. The CDR3 runs 15 residues. The CDR3 loop is CASSYSGTTNEKLFF. The CDR3 DNA is TGTGCCAGCAGTTATTCAGGGACAACTAATGAAAAACTGTTTTTT.

V usage is TRBV7-9 and J usage is TRBJ1-4; TRBD1 might be the D (6 bases). The CDR3 loop spans 17 amino acids. Germline V CDR1 and CDR2: SEHNR, FQNEAQ (reference sequence). Trimming shortened V by 4 bases and J by 7 bases, and 22 bases separated the two germline ends. CDR3 nucleotide sequence: TGTGCCAGCAGCTCACCACGCGGGGGGCTCTTCGGTGAAAAACTGTTTTTT. This translates into CASSSPRGGLFGEKLFF.

The V gene is TRBV7-3, the J gene TRBJ2-2; no clear D gene. Trimming left V 3 bases short and J 2 bases short, with 7 bases between. Germline CDR1 reads SGHTA; CDR2 reads FQGTGA. The CDR3 sequence is 14 residues long. The DNA of the CDR3 is TGTGCCAGCAGCTTGAGAATTAACACCGGGGAGCTGTTTTTT. It translates to CASSLRINTGELFF.

A note on this clone: This likely reflects a read error, since a far larger clone is one base away. The sample has other DNA sequences that encode this CDR3 too. This sequence joins TRBV6-6 and TRBJ2-2, with 7 bases aligning to TRBD1. The CDR3 spans 14 residues. Germline assignment: CDR1 MNHNY and CDR2 SVGAGI (reference sequence). V lost 6 bases and J lost 3; bases outside the gene matches: 4. CDR3 sequence: CASRSGTDTGELFF. The CDR3 DNA follows: TGTGCCAGCAGGTCAGGGACAGACACCGGGGAGCTGTTTTTT.

This chain joins TRBV10-3 and TRBJ1-1; D is uncertain. The CDR3 has 12 amino acids. Trimming cost V 8 bases and J 3 bases, with 10 bases left between them. Per germline, CDR1 ENHRY and CDR2 SYGVKD. The CDR3 region is CAIDPNYTEAFF. In DNA form, the CDR3 reads TGTGCCATCGACCCGAACTACACTGAAGCTTTCTTT.

On this clone: This could be a read error, since a much larger clone is one nucleotide away. The sample carries other DNA sequences with the same CDR3. This chain connects TRBV5-1 to TRBJ2-1; no definite D call. The length of the CDR3 is 13 residues. The germline CDR1 and CDR2 sequences are SGHRS and YFSETQ. The V end lost 0 bases, the J end lost 3 bases, and 4 bases lay between the germline ends. CDR3 residues: CASSLGGYNEQFF. CDR3 DNA: TGCGCCAGCAGCTTGGGGGGCTACAATGAGCAGTTCTTC.

This clone showed up many times. Different DNA sequences within this sample yield the same CDR3. The chain joins TRBV7-3 to TRBJ2-7; D ambiguous. This CDR3 is 15 amino acids long. Germline V gives CDR1 SGHTA, CDR2 FQGTGA. V was cut by 6 bases and J by 2 bases, with 17 bases left in between. CDR3 nucleotides: TGTGCCAGCAGTTTCCTCCGCTACTCACCCTACGAGCAGTACTTC. Protein: CASSFLRYSPYEQYF.

V is TRBV4-1 and J is TRBJ2-1; 7 bases match TRBD2. Per germline, CDR1 MGHRA and CDR2 YSYEKL. V shed 5 bases and J 5 bases; nucleotides not matched to a gene: 6. This CDR3 is built from 14 residues. This chain's CDR3 is CASSDSGQDNEQFF. In DNA, the CDR3 is TGCGCCAGCAGCGATAGCGGGCAAGACAATGAGCAGTTCTTC.

The genes are TRBV6-5 and TRBJ1-4; no clear D gene. V was clipped by 2 bases and J by 5 bases, with 6 bases between them. This CDR3 has 13 residues. Germline values: CDR1 MNHEY, CDR2 SVGAGI. CDR3 amino acids: CASSYRENEKLFF. The CDR3 DNA is TGTGCCAGCAGTTACCGGGAGAATGAAAAACTGTTTTTT.

This clone was observed once. The rearrangement links TRBV5-1 to TRBJ1-2; D call uncertain. CDR1 and CDR2 from the germline V gene are SGHRS and YFSETQ. Trimming pared 0 bases from V and 6 bases from J, leaving 15 bases between. This CDR3 comprises 15 residues. CDR3 DNA sequence: TGCGCCAGCAGCTTGGTAGTCGGCGGCGGGGATGGCTACACCTTC. Its translation is CASSLVVGGGDGYTF.

The genes are TRBV7-8 and TRBJ1-2; maybe TRBD1 (5 bases). Germline V gene sequence: CDR1 SGHVS, CDR2 FQNEAQ. CDR3 size: 15 residues. The V end lost 7 bases, the J end lost 4 bases, and 19 bases lay between the germline ends. The CDR3 loop is CASTQWGRDRYGYTF. As DNA, the CDR3 is TGTGCCAGCACCCAGTGGGGCAGGGACCGCTATGGCTACACCTTC.

This clone has only a few counts. The CDR3 DNA sequence: TGTGCCAGCAGTAGGGACAGGGTGAACACTGAAGCTTTCTTT. This encodes CASSRDRVNTEAFF. The V and J genes are TRBV2 and TRBJ1-1; 9 bases fit TRBD1. Germline loops: CDR1 SNHLY, CDR2 FYNNEI. V shed 5 bases and J 0 bases; nucleotides not matched to a gene: 1. This CDR3 spans 14 amino acids.

This sequence joins TRBV7-9 and TRBJ2-2; no clear D. Trimming took off 4 bases at V and 6 bases at J, with 6 bases between the two ends. This CDR3 comprises 12 residues. Germline assignment: CDR1 SEHNR and CDR2 FQNEAQ (reference sequence). CDR3 region: CASSSKSGELFF. The CDR3 nucleotides are TGTGCCAGCAGCTCTAAGTCCGGGGAGCTGTTTTTT.

The gene calls are TRBV5-6 and TRBJ2-7, with D hard to call. V was shortened by 2 bases and J by 7 bases, with 16 bases between the two germline ends. The CDR3 has 14 amino acids. The V gene's germline CDR1 is SGHDT and CDR2 YYEEEE. CDR3 DNA sequence: TGTGCCAGCAGCTTCGGCCAGGTTACTGGGGAGCAGTACTTC. Protein: CASSFGQVTGEQYF.

The chain has TRBV7-2 and TRBJ2-3; D uncertain. The length of the CDR3 is 16 residues. The germline V and J ends were trimmed by 2 bases and 2 bases, with 14 bases remaining between them. Germline CDR1 is SGHTA and CDR2 is FQGNSA. The CDR3 reads CASSLRRSGNTDTQYF. For the CDR3, the DNA is TGTGCCAGCAGCTTAAGGCGGTCTGGAAACACAGATACGCAGTATTTT.